The sequence of this T cell receptor beta chain was determined in a study of blood T cells in healthy people across ages. Study conclusions and caveats: Among T cells, TCR beta diversity per million cells dropped roughly linearly as age rose.

Individuals who donated were healthy Caucasians from Russia aged about 6 to 100. Every participating donor contributed about 10 milliliters of peripheral blood through a draw. Together with a sample-barcoded 5' primer, a J-beta primer mix was included in a second PCR lasting about 7 to 11 cycles. TCRdb processed the 5' RACE reads anew with MiXCR; each CDR3 protein has one entry. The data contain 1.5 million to 2 million distinct CDR3 sequences, roughly 30% of them singletons. The V and J ends lost 4 bases and 4 bases respectively, with 14 bases between them. The V gene's germline CDR1 is MNHEY and CDR2 SMNVEV (reference sequence). CDR3 length: 16 residues. Points on this clonotype: Its antigen is still unknown.

The TCR comes from a young woman in good health. Material for sequencing was blood. V and J are TRBV27 and TRBJ2-6; D unresolved. As DNA, the CDR3 is TGTGCCAGCAGTTCTTACTCAGGTTCAGGGGCCAACGTCCTGACTTTC. The encoded protein is CASSSYSGSGANVLTF.